The 32 T cell receptor beta chains in this list originate from one sample, sequenced in a study of shared clonotypes between healthy human individuals. The data were produced by immunoSEQ multiplex PCR, yet TCRdb's version contains in-frame clones alone and is incomplete. The sample lists some 490,000 clones; 70% to 80% were seen once. Sequencing input: PBMCs. The receptor set was obtained from a woman in her thirties or forties in good health. Some clones in this sample may be carry-over from other donors' samples.

V and J are TRBV13 and TRBJ2-1, with D unresolved. Looked up from germline, CDR1 is PRHDT and CDR2 is FYEKMQ (reference sequence). The CDR3 is 14 amino acids. With 5 bases removed from V and 9 bases from J, the gap between germline ends came to 17 bases. The CDR3 nucleotides are TGTGCCAGCAGCCTCCTTTGGGGAACGTCTGAGCAGTTCTTC. As protein: CASSLLWGTSEQFF. The complete variable domain, with remaining parts taken from reference TRBV13 and TRBJ2-1, reads AAGVIQSPRHLIKEKRETATLKCYPIPRHDTVYWYQQGPGQDPQFLISFYEKMQSDKGSIPDRFSAQQFSDYHSELNMSSLELGDSALYFCASSLLWGTSEQFFGPGTRLTVL.

The V gene is TRBV28, the J gene TRBJ2-5; TRBD1 matches at 8 bases. The ends lost 1 base at V and 6 bases at J; junction bases unmatched: 13. The germline V gene encodes CDR1 MDHEN and CDR2 SYDVKM. The CDR3 runs 17 residues. This CDR3 reads CASSLSPDREEVQTQYF. In nucleotides, the CDR3 is TGTGCCAGCAGTTTATCCCCGGACAGGGAGGAGGTACAGACCCAGTACTTC.

The V call is TRBV11-2, the J call TRBJ2-3, with 9 bases lining up with TRBD2. CDR1 is SGHAT, CDR2 FQNNGV, per germline. CDR3 size: 16 residues. V trimming: 5 bases; J trimming: 10 bases; junction bases outside the gene matches: 16. CDR3 nucleotide sequence: TGTGCCAGCAGCCCTCCGGTGGGGATTAGCGGGAGTGCGCAGTATTTT. Translated, it gives CASSPPVGISGSAQYF.

The V call is TRBV19, the J call TRBJ1-5, with no clear D. Per the germline V gene, CDR1 is LNHDA and CDR2 is SQIVND (reference sequence). V lost 5 bases and J lost 1, with 9 bases in between. This CDR3 region has 14 residues. CDR3 nucleotide sequence: TGTGCCAGTAGTCTCCGGGCCAGCAATCAGCCCCAGCATTTT. It yields the protein CASSLRASNQPQHF.

This clone was counted at least ten times. CDR3 DNA sequence: TGCGCCAGCAGCCAAGGGTGGTTATGGGCCCCGCAAAAGGAGCAGTTCTTC. This codes for CASSQGWLWAPQKEQFF. The rearrangement joins TRBV4-1 to TRBJ2-1; D unresolved. V was pared by 1 base and J by 10 bases, with 23 bases between. Germline assignment: CDR1 MGHRA and CDR2 YSYEKL. The CDR3 is 17 amino acids.

At least ten counts were recorded for this clone. The chain carries TRBV18 and TRBJ1-1; D perhaps matches TRBD1 (5 bases). The CDR3 has 14 residues. Germline V gene sequence: CDR1 KGHSH, CDR2 LQKENI. V was cut by 5 bases and J by 0 bases, with 10 bases left in between. The CDR3 here is CASSSGRLNTEAFF. DNA of the CDR3: TGTGCCAGCTCATCGGGACGGTTGAACACTGAAGCTTTCTTT.

The genes are TRBV9 and TRBJ2-5; no clear D. The J call may be faulty, since TRBJ2-7 better matches the DNA end. This CDR3 region has 14 residues. CDR1 is SGDLS, CDR2 YYNGEE, per germline. CDR3 nucleotide sequence: TGTGCCAGCAGCGTAGATCACAGCTCCTACGAGCAGTACTTC. Translation: CASSVDHSSYEQYF.

The genes are TRBV5-1 and TRBJ1-4; possibly TRBD1 for D (5 bases). Germline-derived CDR1 and CDR2 are SGHRS and YFSETQ. The V end lost 4 bases, the J end lost 3 bases, and 16 bases lay between the germline ends. The CDR3 runs to 16 residues. The CDR3, as DNA: TGCGCCAGCAGCCCGGGAAGGGACGGTCCTAATGAAAAACTGTTTTTT. It translates to CASSPGRDGPNEKLFF.

V and J are TRBV6-6 and TRBJ2-1; TRBD1 might be the D (6 bases). V lost 5 bases and J 9 bases, leaving 20 bases between the germline ends. The germline CDR1 and CDR2 sequences are MNHNY and SVGAGI (reference sequence). The CDR3 runs to 15 residues. CDR3 coding DNA: TGTGCCAGCAGTGATTCCGGGACAAGCGCAGGTGAGCAGTTCTTC. It specifies CASSDSGTSAGEQFF.

The V gene is TRBV6-5, the J gene TRBJ2-7; 10 bases are shared with TRBD2. J gave up 6 bases and V 5 bases, and 7 bases lay outside the gene matches. CDR1 and CDR2 from the germline V gene are MNHEY and SVGAGI. This CDR3 is 14 amino acids long. The CDR3 nucleotides read TGTGCCAGCAGTCCGGGACTAGCGTCTGGCGAGCAGTACTTC. Translation gives CASSPGLASGEQYF.

J is TRBJ2-5 and V is TRBV7-2; 8 nucleotides agree with TRBD1. J was trimmed by 2 bases and V by 7 bases; bases with no gene match: 6. This CDR3 spans 14 amino acids. Germline V gene sequence: CDR1 SGHTA, CDR2 FQGNSA. CDR3 nucleotide sequence: TGTGCCAGCATCGGGGGACAGGCGCAAGAGACCCAGTACTTC. This translates into CASIGGQAQETQYF.

The chain is built from TRBV7-2 and TRBJ1-2; D is perhaps TRBD1 (6 bases). Trimming left V 4 bases short and J 4 bases short, with 16 bases between. The CDR3 loop spans 15 amino acids. Germline CDR1 is SGHTA and CDR2 is FQGNSA. The CDR3 spells CASSSNSGVAYGYTF. The CDR3 nucleotides read TGTGCCAGCAGCTCAAACTCAGGGGTTGCCTATGGCTACACCTTC. The full variable domain, completed using reference TRBV7-2 and TRBJ1-2, is GAGVSQSPSNKVTEKGKDVELRCDPISGHTALYWYRQSLGQGLEFLIYFQGNSAPDKSGLPSDRFSAERTGGSVSTLTIQRTQQEDSAVYLCASSSNSGVAYGYTFGSGTRLTVV.

The chain recombines TRBV11-3 with TRBJ2-3; maybe TRBD1 (6 bases). CDR3 length: 13 amino acids. V was pared by 5 bases and J by 1 base, with 7 bases between. Germline V gene sequence: CDR1 SGHNT, CDR2 YENEEA. Here the CDR3 reads CASSHRGTDTQYF. The CDR3 DNA is TGTGCCAGCAGCCACAGGGGCACAGATACGCAGTATTTT.

This chain joins TRBV28 and TRBJ1-2; D is undetermined. The ends were cut back, 11 bases at V and 2 bases at J, with 12 bases in the middle. The CDR3 contains 12 residues. Germline V gene sequence: CDR1 MDHEN, CDR2 SYDVKM. DNA of the CDR3: TGTGCCGCTACCGGCAGGAACTATGGCTACACCTTC. Encoded protein: CAATGRNYGYTF.

This clone was recorded once. CDR3 residues: CASSSRTGPYEQYF. As DNA, the CDR3 is TGTGCCAGCAGCTCACGGACAGGGCCCTACGAGCAGTACTTC. The genes are TRBV7-2 and TRBJ2-7; 8 bases map to TRBD1. The V and J ends lost 4 bases and 2 bases, in that order; junction bases with no gene match: 4. The CDR3 covers 14 residues. Looked up from germline, CDR1 is SGHTA and CDR2 is FQGNSA. The full variable domain, in which reference TRBV7-2 and TRBJ2-7 provide the parts outside the CDR3, is GAGVSQSPSNKVTEKGKDVELRCDPISGHTALYWYRQSLGQGLEFLIYFQGNSAPDKSGLPSDRFSAERTGGSVSTLTIQRTQQEDSAVYLCASSSRTGPYEQYFGPGTRLTVT.

The V call is TRBV9, the J call TRBJ2-7; TRBD2 matches 9 bases. Germline V gene sequence: CDR1 SGDLS, CDR2 YYNGEE. The CDR3 runs to 14 residues. The V and J ends lost 4 bases and 2 bases, in that order; junction bases with no gene match: 4. The CDR3 region is CASSPLAGPYEQYF. DNA of the CDR3: TGTGCCAGCAGCCCCCTAGCGGGACCCTACGAGCAGTACTTC.

This clone was counted between two and nine times. V is TRBV30 and J is TRBJ1-2, with TRBD1 matching 7 bases. The J segment lost 7 bases and the V segment lost 1 base, leaving 6 bases of the junction unmatched. CDR1 is GTSNPN, CDR2 SVGIG, per germline (reference sequence). The CDR3 sequence is 13 residues long. CDR3 DNA: TGTGCCTGGAGTGAGGACAGGTCTACTGGCTACACCTTC. Encoded protein: CAWSEDRSTGYTF.

This clone was detected only once. The rearrangement uses TRBV28 and TRBJ2-3; a possible D gene is TRBD1 (5 bases). Germline assignment: CDR1 MDHEN and CDR2 SYDVKM. The ends were cut back, 2 bases at V and 3 bases at J, with 15 bases in the middle. The CDR3 loop spans 16 amino acids. CDR3 nucleotide sequence: TGTGCCAGCAGTTTAATTGGGGCAGTTGGAACAGATACGCAGTATTTT. Protein sequence: CASSLIGAVGTDTQYF. Full variable domain (outside the CDR3, taken from reference TRBV28 and TRBJ2-3): DVKVTQSSRYLVKRTGEKVFLECVQDMDHENMFWYRQDPGLGLRLIYFSYDVKMKEKGDIPEGYSVSREKKERFSLILESASTNQTSMYLCASSLIGAVGTDTQYFGPGTRLTVL.

This clone was picked up many times. This chain connects TRBV7-9 to TRBJ2-7, with D tentatively TRBD2 (5 bases). The germline gives CDR1 SEHNR, CDR2 FQNEAQ (reference sequence). Trimming removed 5 bases at V and 1 base at J, with 6 bases between. The CDR3 has 12 amino acids. The CDR3 reads CASSAGSYEQYF. As DNA, the CDR3 is TGTGCCAGCAGCGCGGGTTCCTACGAGCAGTACTTC.

The CDR3 DNA sequence: TGTGCCAGCAGCTTAGGTACAGGGCCTAATGAAAAACTGTTTTTT. It translates to CASSLGTGPNEKLFF. The chain recombines TRBV7-9 with TRBJ1-4; D is perhaps TRBD1 (6 bases). Trimming took off 1 base at V and 3 bases at J, with 9 bases between the two ends. CDR3 length: 15 amino acids. Germline-derived CDR1 and CDR2 are SEHNR and FQNEAQ (reference sequence).

CDR3 residues: CASSWRGANSNQPQHF. The CDR3 DNA reads TGTGCCAGCAGCTGGCGGGGGGCAAATAGCAATCAGCCCCAGCATTTT. The chain employs TRBV5-5 and TRBJ1-5; a possible D gene is TRBD1 (6 bases). Germline lookup yields CDR1 SGHKS and CDR2 YYEKEE (reference sequence). The CDR3 is made up of 16 amino acids. Deletions cut 3 bases from V and 0 bases from J, with 13 bases between.

The V call is TRBV2, the J call TRBJ2-3; 10 bases fit TRBD2. Germline V gene data show CDR1 as SNHLY and CDR2 as FYNNEI. Trimming took 6 bases from V and 0 from J; bases not matched to a gene: 9. The CDR3 extends over 17 amino acids. DNA of the CDR3: TGTGCCAGCAGACCCGGACTAGCGGATTTTAGCACAGATACGCAGTATTTT. Translation gives CASRPGLADFSTDTQYF. Full variable domain (outside the CDR3, taken from reference TRBV2 and TRBJ2-3): EPEVTQTPSHQVTQMGQEVILRCVPISNHLYFYWYRQILGQKVEFLVSFYNNEISEKSEIFDDQFSVERPDGSNFTLKIRSTKLEDSAMYFCASRPGLADFSTDTQYFGPGTRLTVL.

The chain employs TRBV18 and TRBJ2-1; D gene uncertain. V lost 2 bases and J 6 bases, leaving 14 bases between the germline ends. This CDR3 contains 15 residues. Germline lookup yields CDR1 KGHSH and CDR2 LQKENI. CDR3 DNA sequence: TGTGCCAGCTCACCAATGTTGGGTAGTCGCAATGAGCAGTTCTTC. As protein: CASSPMLGSRNEQFF.

The CDR3 spells CASRKTGASYEQYF. Written as DNA, the CDR3 is TGTGCCAGCAGAAAGACAGGGGCATCCTACGAGCAGTACTTC. The rearrangement uses TRBV6-5 and TRBJ2-7, with 8 bases lining up with TRBD1. V gave up 6 bases and J gave up 1 base; unmatched junction bases: 5. This CDR3 spans 14 amino acids. Germline loops: CDR1 MNHEY, CDR2 SVGAGI.

The V and J genes are TRBV10-3 and TRBJ2-1, with 9 bases identical to TRBD2. The CDR3 totals 18 residues. Germline values: CDR1 ENHRY, CDR2 SYGVKD. The junction had 15 bases not matched to a gene; V was cut back by 8 bases and J by 1 base. The CDR3 coding sequence is TGTGCCATCGAGGCTGAGGCGGGAGGGATTTATTCCTACAATGAGCAGTTCTTC. Protein product: CAIEAEAGGIYSYNEQFF.

As to this clone: This likely traces to a read error, being one base from a far larger clone. Other DNA sequences within the sample encode an identical CDR3. In nucleotides, the CDR3 is TGTGCCAGCAGCCAATTTACCCCCAGGCAGGGGGATGGCTACACCTTC. It is translated as CASSQFTPRQGDGYTF. The chain recombines TRBV7-2 with TRBJ1-2; 7 nucleotides align to TRBD1. The V gene's germline CDR1 is SGHTA and CDR2 FQGNSA. The ends lost 5 bases at V and 6 bases at J; junction bases unmatched: 15. CDR3 length: 16 residues.

The V and J genes are TRBV7-9 and TRBJ2-7; tentative D call: TRBD2 (6 bases). The CDR3 covers 15 residues. V lost 5 bases to trimming and J lost 3 bases, with 17 bases between them. CDR1 is SEHNR and CDR2 is FQNEAQ in the germline V gene (reference sequence). This chain's CDR3 is CASSPWGGTVYEQYF. The CDR3 DNA is TGTGCCAGCAGCCCCTGGGGCGGGACCGTCTACGAGCAGTACTTC. The whole variable domain, filled in from reference TRBV7-9 and TRBJ2-7, reads DTGVSQNPRHKITKRGQNVTFRCDPISEHNRLYWYRQTLGQGPEFLTYFQNEAQLEKSRLLSDRFSAERPKGSFSTLEIQRTEQGDSAMYLCASSPWGGTVYEQYFGPGTRLTVT.

The chain joins TRBV4-2 to TRBJ2-7; possibly TRBD2 for D (6 bases). Trimming took off 0 bases at V and 0 bases at J, with 18 bases between the two ends. The CDR3 extends over 18 amino acids. Germline V gene data show CDR1 as LGHNA and CDR2 as YNFKEQ. DNA of the CDR3: TGTGCCAGCAGCCAAGAGCCTGTGGGGACTGCTCCCTCCTACGAGCAGTACTTC. It yields the protein CASSQEPVGTAPSYEQYF.

This clone was detected a few times. The chain employs TRBV27 and TRBJ1-5, with D perhaps TRBD1 (6 bases). Looked up from germline, CDR1 is MNHEY and CDR2 is SMNVEV (reference sequence). The CDR3 sequence is 15 residues long. V was shortened by 0 bases and J by 3 bases, with 9 bases between the two germline ends. CDR3: CASSLSQGLNQPQHF. CDR3 DNA sequence: TGTGCCAGCAGTTTATCGCAGGGGCTCAATCAGCCCCAGCATTTT.

This clone was counted a few times. The rearrangement joins TRBV4-2 to TRBJ1-1; D is unclear. This CDR3 has 14 amino acids. Germline CDR1 LGHNA, CDR2 YNFKEQ. Trimming removed 7 bases at V and 1 base at J, with 13 bases between. CDR3: CASKPLGGNTEAFF. The CDR3 DNA is TGTGCCAGCAAGCCCCTTGGTGGGAACACTGAAGCTTTCTTT.

The chain is built from TRBV2 and TRBJ1-5; D remains unclear. The CDR3 totals 13 residues. In germline, CDR1 is SNHLY, CDR2 FYNNEI. V lost 8 bases and J 5 bases, leaving 13 bases between the germline ends. The CDR3 DNA sequence: TGTGCCAGCTGCCTCTTAGCGGATCAGCCCCAGCATTTT. This translates into CASCLLADQPQHF.

This sequence joins TRBV29-1 and TRBJ2-5, with 10 bases matching TRBD2. Germline-derived CDR1 and CDR2 are SQVTM and ANQGSEA. This CDR3 contains 15 residues. V lost 6 bases and J lost 5; bases outside the gene matches: 12. The CDR3 here is CSVGASGSILETQYF. CDR3 bases: TGCAGCGTGGGGGCTAGCGGGAGTATTTTGGAGACCCAGTACTTC. The full variable domain, rest sourced from reference TRBV29-1 and TRBJ2-5, is SAVISQKPSRDICQRGTSLTIQCQVDSQVTMMFWYRQQPGQSLTLIATANQGSEATYESGFVIDKFPISRPNLTFSTLTVSNMSPEDSSIYLCSVGASGSILETQYFGPGTRLLVL.